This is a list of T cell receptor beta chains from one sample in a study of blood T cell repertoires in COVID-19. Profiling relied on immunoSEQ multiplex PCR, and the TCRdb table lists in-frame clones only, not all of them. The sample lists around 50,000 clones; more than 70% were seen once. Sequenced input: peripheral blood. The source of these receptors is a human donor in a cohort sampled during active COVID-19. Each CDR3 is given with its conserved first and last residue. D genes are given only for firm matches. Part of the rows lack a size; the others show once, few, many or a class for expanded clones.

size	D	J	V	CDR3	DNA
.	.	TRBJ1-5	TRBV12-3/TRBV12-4	CASSPTGQPQHF	TGTGCCAGCAGTCCCACAGGGCAGCCCCAGCATTTT
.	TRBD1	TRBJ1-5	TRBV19	CASSGTGGSQPQHF	TGTGCCAGTAGCGGGACAGGGGGCTCACAGCCCCAGCATTTT
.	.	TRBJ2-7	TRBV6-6	CASSYSVGSSYEQYF	TGTGCCAGCAGTTACTCGGTGGGGAGCTCCTACGAGCAGTACTTC
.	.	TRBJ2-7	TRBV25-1	CASSDRNRDEQYF	TGTGCCAGCAGTGACCGGAACAGGGACGAGCAGTACTTC
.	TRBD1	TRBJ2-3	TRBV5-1	CASSLPHDRGPSTDTQYF	TGCGCCAGCAGCTTACCCCACGACAGGGGACCTAGCACAGATACGCAGTATTTT
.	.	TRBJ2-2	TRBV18	CASSPPLQRDTGELFF	TGTGCCAGCTCACCACCTTTACAGAGGGACACCGGGGAGCTGTTTTTT
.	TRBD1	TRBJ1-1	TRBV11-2	CASSLGQGNTEAFF	TGTGCCAGCAGCTTAGGACAGGGAAACACTGAAGCTTTCTTT
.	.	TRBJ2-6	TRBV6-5	CASSPQGTGANVLTF	TGTGCCAGCAGTCCCCAGGGTACTGGGGCCAACGTCCTGACTTTC
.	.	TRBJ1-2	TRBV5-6	CASSSDSRVLYGYTF	TGTGCCAGCAGCTCGGACAGTCGGGTTCTCTATGGCTACACCTTC
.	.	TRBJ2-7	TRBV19	CASSTNQGAWYEQYF	TGTGCCAGTAGTACTAATCAAGGGGCGTGGTACGAGCAGTACTTC
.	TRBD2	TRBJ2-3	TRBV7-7	CASSRTSGSTDTQYF	TGTGCTAGCAGCAGGACTAGCGGGAGTACAGATACGCAGTATTTT
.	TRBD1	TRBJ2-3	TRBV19	CASSELQGVDGTDTQYF	TGTGCCAGTAGCGAGTTACAGGGGGTGGACGGCACAGATACGCAGTATTTT
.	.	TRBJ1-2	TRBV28	CASSLTGYGYTF	TGTGCCAGCAGTTTGACAGGATATGGCTACACCTTC
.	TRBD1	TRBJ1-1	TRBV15	CATSRDRTGGGTEAFF	TGTGCCACCAGCAGAGACCGGACAGGGGGCGGCACTGAAGCTTTCTTT
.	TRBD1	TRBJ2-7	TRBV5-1	CASSLGQGGYEQYF	TGCGCCAGCAGCTTGGGACAGGGCGGCTACGAGCAGTACTTC
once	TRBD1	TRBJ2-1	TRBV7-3	CASSSRTGQDYNEQFF	TGTGCCAGCAGCTCAAGGACAGGGCAAGACTACAATGAGCAGTTCTTC
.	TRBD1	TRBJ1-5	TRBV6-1	CASSEGQGNQPQHF	TGTGCCAGCAGTGAGGGACAGGGGAATCAGCCCCAGCATTTT